The next 13 T cell receptor beta chains were all read from a single sample in a study of T cells after yellow fever vaccination (dated by TCRdb to between 2018 and 2021). Preparation of the library involved 5' RACE. TCRdb lists the instrument as Illumina NovaSeq 6000. TCRdb applied fastp at Q25 and MiXCR to the public reads, then kept only in-frame beta chains. Rows with one shared CDR3 protein collapse into an entry with the most common genes and DNA. Counted in this sample were under 400,000 distinct CDR3 sequences; around 13% of them appeared once. The top ten constitute about 3% of the sample. Interpreted using the paper, the treatment or condition label stands for: live attenuated yellow fever vaccine strain. The sample here was CD4+ T cells sorted from PBMCs, taken 15 days after the yellow fever booster vaccination. Receptors originate from a man aged 18 to 30 who received the YFV17D yellow fever vaccine.

This clonotype was detected only a few times. The chain carries TRBV4-2 and TRBJ2-3, with 8 bases fitting TRBD2. This CDR3 is 16 amino acids long. In germline, CDR1 is LGHNA, CDR2 YNFKEQ. The trim removed 5 bases at V and 2 bases at J, leaving 9 bases unmatched. Here the CDR3 reads CASSFTRGAVTDTQYF. CDR3 nucleotide sequence: TGTGCCAGCAGCTTTACGCGGGGGGCCGTCACAGATACGCAGTATTTT.

This clonotype was recorded a few times. The chain employs TRBV4-3 and TRBJ1-1; tentative D call: TRBD1 (5 bases). Trimming took 3 bases from V and 3 from J, leaving 14 bases between them. CDR1 is LGHNA, CDR2 YSLEER, per germline. The CDR3 consists of 15 residues. The CDR3 sequence: CASSQRGVADTEAFF. CDR3 DNA sequence: TGCGCCAGCAGCCAGAGGGGCGTGGCGGACACTGAAGCTTTCTTT.

The chain is built from TRBV24-1 and TRBJ2-3, with TRBD2 as a possible D gene (5 bases). Germline loops: CDR1 KGHDR, CDR2 SFDVKD. The CDR3 is made up of 14 amino acids. Trimming left V 8 bases short and J 6 bases short, with 17 bases between. This CDR3 is CATMGRGRTDTQYF. The DNA of the CDR3 is TGTGCCACCATGGGGAGAGGGCGAACGGATACGCAGTATTTT.

This clonotype showed up just a few times. The rearrangement uses TRBV20-1 and TRBJ2-3; 12 positions agree with TRBD2. This CDR3 region has 14 residues. V gave up 4 bases and J gave up 5 bases; unmatched junction bases: 4. Germline CDR1 is DFQATT and CDR2 is SNEGSKA (reference sequence). The chain's CDR3 is CSATSGGVVDTQYF. The CDR3 nucleotides are TGCAGTGCTACTAGCGGGGGGGTGGTAGATACGCAGTATTTT.

This clonotype was observed many times. The V gene is TRBV5-1, the J gene TRBJ2-7; D is perhaps TRBD1 (6 bases). Germline CDR1 SGHRS, CDR2 YFSETQ. The CDR3 consists of 14 residues. Trimming pared 8 bases from V and 5 bases from J, leaving 20 bases between. The CDR3 bases are TGCGCCAGTACCCGGACAGCCGTAACACACGAGCAGTACGTC. This encodes CASTRTAVTHEQYV.

The table lists this clonotype with a few counts. The gene calls are TRBV4-3 and TRBJ2-1, with D perhaps matching TRBD1 (6 bases). Germline V gene sequence: CDR1 LGHNA, CDR2 YSLEER. The V end lost 2 bases, the J end lost 6 bases, and 8 bases lay between the germline ends. The CDR3 consists of 13 residues. CDR3 bases: TGCGCCAGCAGCCAAAACAGGGTCAATGAGCAGTTCTTC. Protein product: CASSQNRVNEQFF.

The chain joins TRBV10-1 to TRBJ2-3; D is uncertain. The CDR3 has 15 residues. Deletions cut 2 bases from V and 2 bases from J, with 11 bases between. Germline V gives CDR1 WNHNN, CDR2 SYGVQD (reference sequence). CDR3 sequence (DNA): TGCGCCAGCAGTGAGGGCAGTGCCCCCACAGATACGCAGTATTTT. This sequence encodes CASSEGSAPTDTQYF.

This chain uses TRBV5-4 with TRBJ1-1; D perhaps matches TRBD1 (5 bases). V was trimmed by 1 base and J by 3 bases, leaving 13 bases between them. This CDR3 is built from 15 residues. Germline-derived CDR1 and CDR2 are SGHNT and YYREEE (reference sequence). The CDR3 spells CASSLWGDPDTEAFF. CDR3 DNA sequence: TGTGCCAGCAGCTTGTGGGGGGACCCGGACACTGAAGCTTTCTTT.

This clonotype came up a few times. This chain connects TRBV7-2 to TRBJ2-2, with 8 bases that match TRBD2. The CDR3 has 16 residues. The germline V gene encodes CDR1 SGHTA and CDR2 FQGNSA. V gave up 3 bases and J gave up 3 bases; unmatched junction bases: 6. The CDR3 DNA sequence: TGTGCCAGCAGCTTCGTAGGCGGGGGGTACACCGGGGAGCTGTTTTTT. Its protein product is CASSFVGGGYTGELFF.

The V and J genes are TRBV20-1 and TRBJ2-1; 12 nucleotides align to TRBD2. Germline V CDR1 and CDR2: DFQATT, SNEGSKA (reference sequence). With V trimmed by 0 bases and J by 5 bases, 2 bases remained unmatched. The CDR3 spans 15 residues. CDR3 residues: CSARDLAGGNNEQFF. As DNA, the CDR3 is TGCAGTGCTAGAGATCTAGCGGGGGGGAACAATGAGCAGTTCTTC.

The rearrangement uses TRBV11-2 and TRBJ2-6; D uncertain. This CDR3 has 13 amino acids. Germline V gives CDR1 SGHAT, CDR2 FQNNGV. Trimming stripped 3 bases from V and 4 bases from J, with 4 bases between. The CDR3 DNA is TGTGCCAGCAGCTTCGAGGGGGCCAACGTCCTGACTTTC. This sequence encodes CASSFEGANVLTF.

The sample holds many counts of this clonotype. This CDR3 reads CASSQDVAADTQYF. The CDR3 DNA reads as TGTGCCAGCAGCCAAGATGTAGCGGCAGATACGCAGTATTTT. This chain joins TRBV3-1 and TRBJ2-3; tentative D call: TRBD2 (6 bases). This CDR3 is 14 amino acids long. Trimming pared 0 bases from V and 4 bases from J, leaving 8 bases between. Germline V gene data show CDR1 as LGHDT and CDR2 as YNNKEL (reference sequence).

This clonotype showed up just a few times. The rearrangement uses TRBV6-1 and TRBJ1-2, with 9 bases fitting TRBD1. Germline V gene sequence: CDR1 MNHNS, CDR2 SASEGT. V shed 4 bases and J 6 bases; nucleotides not matched to a gene: 6. There are 14 residues in the CDR3. CDR3 residues: CASSGDRGGHGYTF. The DNA for the CDR3 is TGTGCCAGCAGTGGAGACAGGGGGGGCCATGGCTACACCTTC.